This passage covers 17 T cell receptor beta chains from one sample sequenced in a study of CD8+ T cells in alopecia areata. Treatment noted: oral pan-JAK inhibitor, 5-10 mg twice daily. TCR sequencing used cDNA made by reverse transcription of extracted RNA. The protocol was immunoSEQ multiplex PCR, while the TCRdb copy is restricted to in-frame clones and leaves out a portion. The table records approximately 150,000 clones, 58% of them present only once. The sequences come from CD4+ T cells sorted from blood, collected at approximately week 60, from a patient treated with tofacitinib. These receptor sequences come from a human donor with alopecia areata.

This rearrangement joins TRBV29-1 to TRBJ1-6, with no clear D. This CDR3 is built from 13 residues. The V end lost 4 bases, the J end lost 5 bases, and 9 bases lay between the germline ends. CDR1 SQVTM and CDR2 ANQGSEA come from the germline V gene. The CDR3 protein is CSVGASHNSPLHF. In DNA form, the CDR3 reads TGCAGCGTTGGTGCCAGCCATAATTCACCCCTCCACTTT.

This CDR3 reads CASSRRLAGVETQYF. In DNA, the CDR3 is TGTGCCAGCAGCCGCCGGCTAGCGGGGGTTGAGACCCAGTACTTC. V is TRBV7-8 and J is TRBJ2-5; 10 bases are a match to TRBD2. CDR3 size: 15 residues. Trimming removed 5 bases from V and 5 bases from J; junction bases left unmatched: 8. CDR1 is SGHVS and CDR2 is FQNEAQ in the germline V gene.

This clone was seen more than once but under ten times. J is TRBJ1-5 and V is TRBV7-2, with 7 bases aligning to TRBD1. V shed 7 bases and J 0 bases; nucleotides not matched to a gene: 6. CDR1 is SGHTA and CDR2 is FQGNSA in the germline V gene. CDR3 size: 15 residues. Here the CDR3 DNA reads TGTGCCAGCAACCTCTACAGGGGTAGCAATCAGCCCCAGCATTTT. Amino acids: CASNLYRGSNQPQHF.

The gene calls are TRBV12-5 and TRBJ1-1; D gene uncertain. The V and J ends lost 2 bases and 5 bases respectively, with 12 bases between them. CDR1 and CDR2 (germline): LGHNT, FRNRAP. The CDR3 totals 14 residues. This chain's CDR3 is CASGLRAGRTEAFF. The CDR3 bases are TGTGCTAGTGGTTTGCGTGCCGGGCGGACTGAAGCTTTCTTT. The full variable domain, completed using reference TRBV12-5 and TRBJ1-1, is DARVTQTPRHKVTEMGQEVTMRCQPILGHNTVFWYRQTMMQGLELLAYFRNRAPLDDSGMPKDRFSAEMPDATLATLKIQPSEPRDSAVYFCASGLRAGRTEAFFGQGTRLTVV.

The chain couples TRBV29-1 to TRBJ2-7; TRBD1 matches at 7 bases. CDR3 length: 11 residues. Per germline, CDR1 SQVTM and CDR2 ANQGSEA. V trimming: 5 bases; J trimming: 4 bases; junction bases outside the gene matches: 2. In DNA form, the CDR3 reads TGCAGCGTTTGGACAGGTTACGAGCAGTACTTC. It encodes CSVWTGYEQYF.

The chain has TRBV4-1 and TRBJ2-1; the D gene is possibly TRBD2 (6 bases). Germline CDR1 MGHRA, CDR2 YSYEKL. CDR3 length: 14 amino acids. Trimming took 6 bases from V and 12 from J, leaving 21 bases between them. The CDR3 loop is CASSPSGGQLGQFF. The CDR3 DNA is TGCGCCAGCAGTCCCTCCGGAGGGCAGTTGGGGCAGTTCTTC.

This clone was observed once. The CDR3 is CASRRENTEAFF. CDR3 in DNA: TGTGCCAGTAGGCGGGAGAACACTGAAGCTTTCTTT. This chain uses TRBV19 with TRBJ1-1; D remains unclear. Trimming stripped 6 bases from V and 1 base from J, with 6 bases between. Germline-derived CDR1 and CDR2 are LNHDA and SQIVND (reference sequence). CDR3 length equals 12 residues.

This chain links TRBV14 with TRBJ1-6, with D possibly being TRBD1 (6 bases). Trimming removed 2 bases at V and 12 bases at J, with 8 bases between. CDR1 is SGHDN and CDR2 is FVKESK in the germline V gene. There are 12 residues in the CDR3. CDR3 in DNA: TGTGCCAGCAGCCAACAGGACAGACCCCTCCACTTT. Translation: CASSQQDRPLHF.

This clone was picked up a small number of times. This rearrangement joins TRBV4-1 to TRBJ1-5, with D maybe TRBD1 (5 bases). CDR1 is MGHRA and CDR2 is YSYEKL in the germline V gene. The germline V and J ends were trimmed by 1 base and 2 bases, with 15 bases remaining between them. The CDR3 runs to 17 residues. Here the CDR3 reads CASSQGPLGQGNQPQHF. CDR3 in DNA: TGCGCCAGCAGCCAAGGCCCACTGGGGCAGGGCAATCAGCCCCAGCATTTT.

This chain joins TRBV30 and TRBJ1-2; D unclear. Germline assignment: CDR1 GTSNPN and CDR2 SVGIG (reference sequence). Trimming left V 5 bases short and J 4 bases short, with 14 bases between. This CDR3 is 13 amino acids long. Here the CDR3 DNA reads TGTGCCTGGGCCACCGGGCCCACCTATGGCTACACCTTC. Translating it yields CAWATGPTYGYTF. Together with reference TRBV30 and TRBJ1-2, the CDR3 gives the full variable domain: SQTIHQWPATLVQPVGSPLSLECTVEGTSNPNLYWYRQAAGRGLQLLFYSVGIGQISSEVPQNLSASRPQDRQFILSSKKLLLSDSGFYLCAWATGPTYGYTFGSGTRLTVV.

This sequence joins TRBV18 and TRBJ2-6, with a weak D call TRBD1 (5 bases). The germline V gene encodes CDR1 KGHSH and CDR2 LQKENI. The CDR3 contains 17 residues. V lost 3 bases and J 0 bases, leaving 12 bases between the germline ends. The chain's CDR3 is CASSPGAVSSGANVLTF. Here the CDR3 DNA reads TGTGCCAGCTCACCTGGGGCAGTGTCCTCTGGGGCCAACGTCCTGACTTTC.

This chain joins TRBV15 and TRBJ1-5; no reliable D call. In germline, CDR1 is LNHNV, CDR2 YYDKDF (reference sequence). The CDR3 totals 14 residues. Trimming stripped 0 bases from V and 4 bases from J, with 7 bases between. The CDR3 coding sequence is TGTGCCACCAGCAGAGAGTATCGAAATCAGCCCCAGCATTTT. It codes for CATSREYRNQPQHF.

J is TRBJ1-2 and V is TRBV20-1; a weak D match, TRBD1 (6 bases). The V gene's germline CDR1 is DFQATT and CDR2 SNEGSKA (reference sequence). V was clipped by 4 bases and J by 7 bases, with 10 bases between them. The CDR3 has 11 residues. The DNA of the CDR3 is TGCAGTGCTAAGCTACAGGGTGGCTACACCTTC. It translates to CSAKLQGGYTF.

There are a few counts of this clone. The chain uses TRBV2 and TRBJ1-1, with TRBD1 as a possible D gene (5 bases). V was trimmed by 7 bases and J by 2 bases, leaving 11 bases between them. The CDR3 loop spans 13 amino acids. Germline V lookup: CDR1 SNHLY, CDR2 FYNNEI. Here the CDR3 reads CASTKGENTEAFF. The CDR3 nucleotides read TGTGCCAGCACAAAAGGGGAAAACACTGAAGCTTTCTTT. Complete variable domain (other parts from reference TRBV2 and TRBJ1-1): EPEVTQTPSHQVTQMGQEVILRCVPISNHLYFYWYRQILGQKVEFLVSFYNNEISEKSEIFDDQFSVERPDGSNFTLKIRSTKLEDSAMYFCASTKGENTEAFFGQGTRLTVV.

The chain uses TRBV11-2 and TRBJ1-1; D not resolved. The V end was cut by 5 bases, the J end by 3 bases, with 4 bases between. Germline CDR1 SGHAT, CDR2 FQNNGV. The CDR3 consists of 11 residues. The CDR3 loop is CASSLDTEAFF. CDR3 nucleotides: TGTGCCAGCAGCCTCGACACTGAAGCTTTCTTT.

This clone was counted between two and nine times. The rearrangement joins TRBV5-6 to TRBJ1-2; no clear D. The CDR3 runs to 16 residues. In germline, CDR1 is SGHDT, CDR2 YYEEEE. V shed 4 bases and J shed 4 bases, with 20 bases lying between them. CDR3 protein: CASSPKRYESTYGYTF. The CDR3 bases are TGTGCCAGCAGCCCCAAACGATATGAGAGTACCTATGGCTACACCTTC.

The genes are TRBV5-1 and TRBJ1-2; D is uncertain. In germline, CDR1 is SGHRS, CDR2 YFSETQ. Trimming cost V 0 bases and J 0 bases, with 9 bases left between them. This CDR3 is built from 15 residues. The CDR3, as DNA: TGCGCCAGCAGCTTGGCCGGGCCCACTAACTATGGCTACACCTTC. It specifies CASSLAGPTNYGYTF.